The 19 T cell receptor beta chains listed next were all sequenced from one sample in a study of OX40 agonist ivuxolimab in advanced cancers. Assay used: immunoSEQ multiplex PCR; TCRdb lists only in-frame clones, some missing. The table records around 54,000 clones, approximately 94% of them present only once. The sample was CD4+ or CD8+ T cells sorted from blood, taken in a trial of the OX40 agonist ivuxolimab. The receptors were gathered from an adult with an advanced solid tumor such as melanoma, head and neck, liver or kidney cancer.

The gene calls are TRBV27 and TRBJ2-3; D unresolved. The CDR3 length is 13 residues. The germline V gene has CDR1 MNHEY and CDR2 SMNVEV (reference sequence). V dropped 5 bases and J dropped 3 bases, with 9 bases sitting between them. CDR3 nucleotides: TGTGCCAGCAGTCCAAGACTGACAGATACGCAGTATTTT. Its protein is CASSPRLTDTQYF.

The genes are TRBV7-9 and TRBJ2-1; D gene uncertain. In germline, CDR1 is SEHNR, CDR2 FQNEAQ (reference sequence). The CDR3 is 15 amino acids. Trimming removed 0 bases from V and 7 bases from J, with 13 bases in between. In nucleotides, the CDR3 is TGTGCCAGCAGCTTAGCTCCTGGGTTTGTTAATGAGCAGTTCTTC. It yields the protein CASSLAPGFVNEQFF.

The chain is built from TRBV5-4 and TRBJ1-4, with D possibly being TRBD1 (5 bases). There are 15 residues in the CDR3. CDR1 and CDR2 from the germline V gene are SGHNT and YYREEE (reference sequence). Trimming cost V 4 bases and J 1 base, with 11 bases left between them. This CDR3 reads CASSAGTVTNEKLFF. The CDR3 DNA reads TGTGCCAGCAGCGCCGGGACCGTAACTAATGAAAAACTGTTTTTT.

The rearrangement uses TRBV25-1 and TRBJ2-1, with 8 bases fitting TRBD2. Trimming at V came to 1 base and at J to 2 bases, leaving 4 bases not matched to a gene. Germline V gives CDR1 MGHDK, CDR2 SYGVNS. The length of the CDR3 is 16 residues. The CDR3 reads CASSESGGRTYNEQFF. The CDR3 DNA reads TGTGCCAGCAGTGAATCCGGCGGGAGGACCTACAATGAGCAGTTCTTC.

The chain links TRBV29-1 to TRBJ2-2; 8 nucleotides line up with TRBD2. After removal of 6 bases from V and 7 bases from J, the junction contained 7 bases not matched to a gene. Germline lookup yields CDR1 SQVTM and CDR2 ANQGSEA. This CDR3 region has 13 residues. CDR3 sequence reads: CSVAGGGSGELFF. CDR3 bases: TGCAGCGTCGCCGGGGGGGGCAGCGGGGAGCTGTTTTTT.

V is TRBV6-6 and J is TRBJ2-7; TRBD1 agrees at 8 bases. The V segment lost 6 bases and the J segment 5 bases; nucleotides outside the gene matches: 6. Germline-derived CDR1 and CDR2 are MNHNY and SVGAGI (reference sequence). This CDR3 is 13 amino acids long. The CDR3 loop reads CASSPGQGNEQYF. The CDR3 nucleotides read TGTGCCAGCAGCCCTGGACAGGGAAACGAGCAGTACTTC.

This clone occurred once. V and J are TRBV7-9 and TRBJ2-6; D is uncertain. The V gene lost 3 bases and the J gene lost 4 bases, with 10 bases spanning the gap. Germline CDR1 SEHNR, CDR2 FQNEAQ (reference sequence). There are 15 residues in the CDR3. DNA for the CDR3: TGTGCCAGCAGCTTGCCCGGGCTGGGGGCCAACGTCCTGACTTTC. Translated, it gives CASSLPGLGANVLTF.

The chain employs TRBV28 and TRBJ2-7; no clear D gene. Trimming removed 6 bases from V and 5 bases from J, with 14 bases in between. CDR1 and CDR2 (germline): MDHEN, SYDVKM. CDR3 size: 13 residues. For the CDR3, the DNA is TGTGCCAGCAGCCGCCGACTCGTCCACGAGCAGTACTTC. Amino acids: CASSRRLVHEQYF.

The J gene is TRBJ2-7, the V gene TRBV11-2; tentative D call: TRBD1 (6 bases). The ends were cut back, 7 bases at V and 0 bases at J, with 16 bases in the middle. CDR1 and CDR2 (germline): SGHAT, FQNNGV. The CDR3 has 15 residues. The CDR3, as DNA: TGTGCCAGCACCTGGGGGCAGGTAACCTCCTACGAGCAGTACTTC. This translates into CASTWGQVTSYEQYF. The full variable domain, its missing parts supplied by reference TRBV11-2 and TRBJ2-7, is EAGVAQSPRYKIIEKRQSVAFWCNPISGHATLYWYQQILGQGPKLLIQFQNNGVVDDSQLPKDRFSAERLKGVDSTLKIQPAKLEDSAVYLCASTWGQVTSYEQYFGPGTRLTVT.

This chain uses TRBV29-1 with TRBJ2-7, with no clear D. CDR1 is SQVTM and CDR2 is ANQGSEA in the germline V gene. Between the trimmed V and J ends, which lost 1 base and 4 bases, there was a span of 8 bases. There are 12 residues in the CDR3. CDR3 loop: CSVEGAAYEQYF. The CDR3 nucleotides are TGCAGCGTTGAAGGGGCGGCATACGAGCAGTACTTC.

The rearrangement uses TRBV27 and TRBJ2-2; TRBD1 matches at 10 bases. Germline CDR1 is MNHEY and CDR2 is SMNVEV (reference sequence). The CDR3 loop spans 16 amino acids. V dropped 2 bases and J dropped 6; count of bases not matched to a gene: 6. The CDR3 DNA is TGTGCCAGCAGTTTAGGCCGGACAGGGGGGCCCGGGGAGCTGTTTTTT. Protein sequence: CASSLGRTGGPGELFF.

This clone was seen just once. The gene calls are TRBV11-2 and TRBJ2-5; 14 nucleotides match TRBD2. Germline-derived CDR1 and CDR2 are SGHAT and FQNNGV. Trimming cost V 5 bases and J 5 bases; bases outside gene matches: 7. The CDR3 sequence is 16 residues long. CDR3: CASSGTSGSHGETQYF. The CDR3 coding sequence is TGTGCCAGCAGCGGGACTAGCGGGAGCCACGGGGAGACCCAGTACTTC.

This CDR3 reads CASSPGLGIYNEQFF. CDR3 coding DNA: TGTGCCAGCAGTCCAGGGCTTGGGATCTACAATGAGCAGTTCTTC. This rearrangement joins TRBV25-1 to TRBJ2-1; tentatively, D is TRBD1 (5 bases). Germline CDR1 MGHDK, CDR2 SYGVNS. V dropped 5 bases and J dropped 3 bases, with 14 bases sitting between them. This CDR3 spans 15 amino acids.

The V gene is TRBV7-9, the J gene TRBJ2-3; the match to TRBD1 covers 8 bases. CDR1 and CDR2 (germline): SEHNR, FQNEAQ (reference sequence). With V trimmed by 4 bases and J by 8 bases, 8 bases remained unmatched. The CDR3 has 14 residues. The DNA of the CDR3 is TGTGCCAGCAGCTCGACAGGGGCCCTGGGTACGCAGTATTTT. This codes for CASSSTGALGTQYF. Filled out from reference TRBV7-9 and TRBJ2-3, the complete variable domain reads DTGVSQNPRHKITKRGQNVTFRCDPISEHNRLYWYRQTLGQGPEFLTYFQNEAQLEKSRLLSDRFSAERPKGSFSTLEIQRTEQGDSAMYLCASSSTGALGTQYFGPGTRLTVL.

CDR3 nucleotide sequence: TGTGCCAGCAGTGTCGGGTCCTCAATGAGGACTGAAGCTTTCTTT. Its translation: CASSVGSSMRTEAFF. The rearrangement links TRBV27 to TRBJ1-1; D remains unclear. The germline V gene has CDR1 MNHEY and CDR2 SMNVEV (reference sequence). The CDR3 spans 15 residues. V was trimmed by 5 bases and J by 5 bases, leaving 18 bases between them.

The rearrangement links TRBV6-5 to TRBJ2-1, with 9 bases lining up with TRBD1. CDR3 size: 13 residues. CDR1 is MNHEY and CDR2 is SVGAGI in the germline V gene. After removal of 5 bases from V and 8 bases from J, the junction contained 4 bases not matched to a gene. The CDR3 bases are TGTGCCAGCAGTCACAGGGGGCAGGATGAGCAGTTCTTC. Protein product: CASSHRGQDEQFF.

CDR3 amino acids: CASSRDRGNLYEQFF. In DNA, the CDR3 is TGTGCCAGTAGTAGGGACAGGGGTAATTTGTATGAGCAGTTCTTC. The rearrangement uses TRBV19 and TRBJ2-1, with 10 bases identical to TRBD1. Germline CDR1 and CDR2: LNHDA and SQIVND (reference sequence). CDR3 length: 15 amino acids. The trim removed 4 bases at V and 8 bases at J, leaving 8 bases unmatched.

The V and J genes are TRBV28 and TRBJ1-1; the D gene is possibly TRBD1 (5 bases). This CDR3 has 15 amino acids. V was shortened by 3 bases and J by 1 base, with 12 bases between the two germline ends. CDR1 and CDR2 (germline): MDHEN, SYDVKM. The CDR3 nucleotides read TGTGCCAGCAGTTTTTCCGCAGGGAAGAACACTGAAGCTTTCTTT. Its translation is CASSFSAGKNTEAFF.

The chain is built from TRBV7-9 and TRBJ2-7; weak D call: TRBD1 (5 bases). This CDR3 contains 15 residues. Trimming removed 5 bases from V and 0 bases from J, with 14 bases in between. CDR1 and CDR2 from the germline V gene are SEHNR and FQNEAQ (reference sequence). CDR3 bases: TGTGCCAGCAGCCTTACGGCAGGGTCCTCCTACGAGCAGTACTTC. Protein: CASSLTAGSSYEQYF. Based on the CDR3 plus reference TRBV7-9 and TRBJ2-7, the full variable domain is DTGVSQNPRHKITKRGQNVTFRCDPISEHNRLYWYRQTLGQGPEFLTYFQNEAQLEKSRLLSDRFSAERPKGSFSTLEIQRTEQGDSAMYLCASSLTAGSSYEQYFGPGTRLTVT.